This T cell receptor beta chain originates from a study of blood T cell repertoires in COVID-19. Only in-frame clones appear in the TCRdb table, and some are missing; sequencing was by immunoSEQ multiplex PCR. The sample records about 96,000 clones, roughly 80% being singletons. V was pared by 3 bases and J by 8 bases, with 14 bases between. The CDR3 length is 13 residues. In germline, CDR1 is SGHDT, CDR2 YYEEEE. The chain couples TRBV5-6 to TRBJ1-1; weak D call: TRBD1 (6 bases). Sample: peripheral blood. The TCR originated in a man aged 45-60 years who had recovered from COVID-19. The CDR3 DNA sequence: TGTGCCAGCAGCTCGATCTTCGGGACAGAAGCTTTCTTT. It yields the protein CASSSIFGTEAFF.